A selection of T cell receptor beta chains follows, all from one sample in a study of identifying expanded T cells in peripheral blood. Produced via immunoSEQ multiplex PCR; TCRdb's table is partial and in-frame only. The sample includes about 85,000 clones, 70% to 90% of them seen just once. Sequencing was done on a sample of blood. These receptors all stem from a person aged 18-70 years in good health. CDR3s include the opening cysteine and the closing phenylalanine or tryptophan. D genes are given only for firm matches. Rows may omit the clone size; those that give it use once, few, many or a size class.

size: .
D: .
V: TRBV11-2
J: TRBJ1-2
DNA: TGTGCCAGCAGCTTAGGGCAGGGATGGTCCTATGGCTACACCTTC
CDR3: CASSLGQGWSYGYTF

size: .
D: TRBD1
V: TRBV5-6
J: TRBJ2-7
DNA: TGTGCCAGCAGCCTCCGACAGGGTCCCCCCGGGGAGCAGTACTTC
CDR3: CASSLRQGPPGEQYF

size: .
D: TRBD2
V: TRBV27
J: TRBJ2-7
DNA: TGTGCCAGCAGTCTAACCGGGACTAGCGGATCCTACGAGCAGTACTTC
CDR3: CASSLTGTSGSYEQYF

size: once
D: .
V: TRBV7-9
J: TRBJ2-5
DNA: TGTGCCAGCAGCTTGTTCGGGGAGACCCAGTACTTC
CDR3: CASSLFGETQYF

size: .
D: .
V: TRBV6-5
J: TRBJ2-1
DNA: TGTGCCAGCAGTCAATATAGCAGTGAGCAGTTCTTC
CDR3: CASSQYSSEQFF

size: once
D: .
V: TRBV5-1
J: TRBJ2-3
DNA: TGCGCCAGCAGCTTGGACAGGGTGAGCACAGATACGCAGTATTTT
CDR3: CASSLDRVSTDTQYF

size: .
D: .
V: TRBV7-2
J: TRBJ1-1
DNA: TGTGCCAGCAGTCCCCCCGGGCCCACTGAAGCTTTCTTT
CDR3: CASSPPGPTEAFF

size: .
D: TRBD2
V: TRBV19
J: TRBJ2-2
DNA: TGTGCCAGTAGTGCATCGGGACTAGACACCGGGGAGCTGTTTTTT
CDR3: CASSASGLDTGELFF

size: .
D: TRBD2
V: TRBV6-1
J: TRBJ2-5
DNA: TGTGCCAGCAGAGGACTAGTATTAGTGATCCAGTACTTC
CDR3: CASRGLVLVIQYF

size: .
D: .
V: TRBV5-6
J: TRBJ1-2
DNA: TGTGCCAGCAGCTTCCTCGGGGGCCACTATGGCTACACCTTC
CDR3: CASSFLGGHYGYTF

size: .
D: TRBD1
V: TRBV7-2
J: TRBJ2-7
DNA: TGTGCCAGCAGCCTCCCGGGACAGTATCCCTACGAGCAGTACTTC
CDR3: CASSLPGQYPYEQYF

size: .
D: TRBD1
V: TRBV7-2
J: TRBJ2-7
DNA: TGTGCCAGCAGCCGCCTGACAGGGTGGGGATCCGAGCAGTACTTC
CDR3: CASSRLTGWGSEQYF

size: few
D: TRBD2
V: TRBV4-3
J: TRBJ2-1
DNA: TGCGCCAGCAGCCAAGCGGGGGGGTGGGATGAGCAGTTCTTC
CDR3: CASSQAGGWDEQFF

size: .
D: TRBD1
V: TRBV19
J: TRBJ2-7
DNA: TGTGCCAGTAGTATAGCCACAACAGGGGGAGTGTCCTACGAGCAGTACTTC
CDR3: CASSIATTGGVSYEQYF

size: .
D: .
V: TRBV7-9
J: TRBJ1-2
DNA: TGTGCCAGCAGCTTAGGCCCAGGGCGAAATGGCTACACCTTC
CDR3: CASSLGPGRNGYTF

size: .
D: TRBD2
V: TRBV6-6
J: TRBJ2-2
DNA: TGTGCCAGCAGTTACGGGAGGGACCGAGGGGCCGGGGAGCTGTTTTTT
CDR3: CASSYGRDRGAGELFF

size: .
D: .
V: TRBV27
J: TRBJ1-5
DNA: TGTGCCAGCCGGTCAGATAGCAATCAGCCCCAGCATTTT
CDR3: CASRSDSNQPQHF

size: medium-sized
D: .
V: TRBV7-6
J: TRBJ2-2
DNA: TGTGCCAGTAACCGGATGGGGACCGGGGAGCTGTTTTTT
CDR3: CASNRMGTGELFF

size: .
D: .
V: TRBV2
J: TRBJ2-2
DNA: TGTGCCAGCAGTGAATTGGGTGGGAGATTCACCGGGGAGCTGTTTTTT
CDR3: CASSELGGRFTGELFF

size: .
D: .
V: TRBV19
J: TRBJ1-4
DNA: TGTGCCAGTAGTATCGGCACCGCTTATGAAGAAAAACTGTTTTTT
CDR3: CASSIGTAYEEKLFF

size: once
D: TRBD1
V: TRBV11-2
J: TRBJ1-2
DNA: TGTGCCAGCAGCCTGCAGGGGGGGTATGGCTACACCTTC
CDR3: CASSLQGGYGYTF

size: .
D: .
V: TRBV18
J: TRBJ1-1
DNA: TGTGCCAGCAACACCGAGGGGTACACTGAAGCTTTCTTT
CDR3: CASNTEGYTEAFF

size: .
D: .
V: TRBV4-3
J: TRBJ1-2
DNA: TGCGCCAGCAGCCAAGGGGTGGATCGCTACACCTTC
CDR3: CASSQGVDRYTF

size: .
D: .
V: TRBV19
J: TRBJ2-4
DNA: TGTGCCAGTAGTAGCAGGGGGGACGGCATTCAGTACTTC
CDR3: CASSSRGDGIQYF

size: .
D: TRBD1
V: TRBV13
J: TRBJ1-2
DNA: TGTGCCAGCACACAGGGGCACACCTATGGCTACACCTTC
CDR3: CASTQGHTYGYTF

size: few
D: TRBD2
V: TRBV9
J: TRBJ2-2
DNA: TGTGCCAGCAGCGCGCAAAGGGGCGGGAGGGCCACCGGGGAGCTGTTTTTT
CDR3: CASSAQRGGRATGELFF

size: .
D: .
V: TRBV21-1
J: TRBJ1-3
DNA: TGTGCCAGCAGCATAGGCCCAGGGGAAACTGGAAACACCATATATTTT
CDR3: CASSIGPGETGNTIYF

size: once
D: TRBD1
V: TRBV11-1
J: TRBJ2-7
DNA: TGTGCCAGCACCCCGGACAGGGGGCAATACGAGCAGTACTTC
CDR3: CASTPDRGQYEQYF

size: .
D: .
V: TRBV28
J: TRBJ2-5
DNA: TGTGCCAGCAGTTTAGGGACCCAAGAGACCCAGTACTTC
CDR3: CASSLGTQETQYF

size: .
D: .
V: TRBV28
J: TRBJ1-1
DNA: TGTGCCACACGGGGGGGCGGCCTCCTGAACACTGAAGCTTTCTTT
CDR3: CATRGGGLLNTEAFF

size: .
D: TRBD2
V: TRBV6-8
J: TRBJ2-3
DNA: TGTGCCAGCAGTCAAGGGACTAGCGGGAGGGTGGCAGATACGCAGTATTTT
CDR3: CASSQGTSGRVADTQYF

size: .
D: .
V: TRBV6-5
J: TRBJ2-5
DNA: TGTGCCACCACAGCCCCGGGCAAGGCCCAGTACTTC
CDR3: CATTAPGKAQYF

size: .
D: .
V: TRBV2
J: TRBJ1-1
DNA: TGTGCCAGCCAAAGACAGACGGACACTGAAGCTTTCTTT
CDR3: CASQRQTDTEAFF

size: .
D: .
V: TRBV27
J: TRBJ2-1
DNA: TGTGCCAGCAGTTTATCTCCGGACAACTACAATGAGCAGTTCTTC
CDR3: CASSLSPDNYNEQFF

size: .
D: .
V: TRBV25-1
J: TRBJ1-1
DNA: TGTGCCAGCACATCTACCGGGAGAGGGACTGAAGCTTTCTTT
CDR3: CASTSTGRGTEAFF

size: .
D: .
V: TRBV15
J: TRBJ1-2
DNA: TGTGCCACCAGCAGGAACAGGGAATCAGCGGGTGGCTACACCTTC
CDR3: CATSRNRESAGGYTF

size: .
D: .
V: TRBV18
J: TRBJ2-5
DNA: TGTGCCAGCTCACGAGTGGGTCGGGAAGAGACCCAGTACTTC
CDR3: CASSRVGREETQYF